Listed here are 4 T cell receptor beta chains from one sample, sequenced in a study of cytomegalovirus exposure and HLA in healthy donors. In the PCR, 60 Vbeta and 13 Jbeta primers were used. The method was immunoSEQ multiplex PCR; TCRdb's version includes in-frame clones alone and lacks a portion of them. The sample has some 250,000 clones, roughly 80% seen once. The sequencing sample was made of PBMCs. The receptors originated from a woman aged 40 to 49 in good health and CMV-seropositive.

The chain recombines TRBV5-1 with TRBJ2-7, with D possibly being TRBD2 (5 bases). Trimming removed 5 bases from V and 2 bases from J, with 14 bases in between. CDR1 SGHRS and CDR2 YFSETQ come from the germline V gene. CDR3 length: 14 residues. CDR3 sequence: CASSFPTGTYEQYF. As DNA, the CDR3 is TGCGCCAGCAGTTTCCCGACGGGAACCTACGAGCAGTACTTC.

The gene calls are TRBV5-1 and TRBJ2-7; possible D gene TRBD1, 6 bases. V gave up 0 bases and J gave up 4 bases, with 14 bases separating them. Germline V gene data show CDR1 as SGHRS and CDR2 as YFSETQ. This CDR3 comprises 15 residues. CDR3 amino acids: CASSLVTGTQYEQYF. Here the CDR3 DNA reads TGCGCCAGCAGCTTGGTTACGGGGACACAATACGAGCAGTACTTC.

This chain connects TRBV19 to TRBJ1-2; D uncertain. The length of the CDR3 is 15 residues. V shed 4 bases and J shed 0 bases, with 12 bases lying between them. The germline CDR1 and CDR2 sequences are LNHDA and SQIVND (reference sequence). CDR3 in DNA: TGTGCCAGTAGTACGCTCGCGGGGACTAACTATGGCTACACCTTC. Translated, it gives CASSTLAGTNYGYTF.

The rearrangement links TRBV7-2 to TRBJ2-7, with 10 bases fitting TRBD1. The CDR3 is made up of 13 amino acids. V lost 8 bases, J lost 3 bases, and 4 bases stayed unmatched. CDR1 and CDR2 (germline): SGHTA, FQGNSA. In DNA, the CDR3 is TGTGCCAGCGGATGGACAGGGGGCTACGAGCAGTACTTC. Protein product: CASGWTGGYEQYF.